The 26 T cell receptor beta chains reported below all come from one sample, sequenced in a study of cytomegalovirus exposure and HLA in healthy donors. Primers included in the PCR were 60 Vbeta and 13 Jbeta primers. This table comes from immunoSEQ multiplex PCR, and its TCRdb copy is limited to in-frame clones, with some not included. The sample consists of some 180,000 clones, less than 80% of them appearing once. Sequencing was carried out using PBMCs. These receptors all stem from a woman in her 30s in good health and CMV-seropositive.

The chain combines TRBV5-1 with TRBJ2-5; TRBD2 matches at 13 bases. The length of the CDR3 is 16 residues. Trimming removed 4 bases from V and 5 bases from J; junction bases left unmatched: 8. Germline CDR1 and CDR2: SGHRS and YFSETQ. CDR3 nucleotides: TGCGCCAGCAGCCTTACTAGCGGGAGGGCCGCGGAGACCCAGTACTTC. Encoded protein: CASSLTSGRAAETQYF. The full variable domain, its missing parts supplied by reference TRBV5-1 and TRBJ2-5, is KAGVTQTPRYLIKTRGQQVTLSCSPISGHRSVSWYQQTPGQGLQFLFEYFSETQRNKGNFPGRFSGRQFSNSRSEMNVSTLELGDSALYLCASSLTSGRAAETQYFGPGTRLLVL.

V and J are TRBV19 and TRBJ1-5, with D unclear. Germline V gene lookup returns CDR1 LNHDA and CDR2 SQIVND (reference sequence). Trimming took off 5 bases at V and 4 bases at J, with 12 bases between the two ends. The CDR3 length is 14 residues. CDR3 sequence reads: CASSFWADNQPQHF. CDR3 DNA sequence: TGTGCCAGTAGTTTTTGGGCAGATAATCAGCCCCAGCATTTT.

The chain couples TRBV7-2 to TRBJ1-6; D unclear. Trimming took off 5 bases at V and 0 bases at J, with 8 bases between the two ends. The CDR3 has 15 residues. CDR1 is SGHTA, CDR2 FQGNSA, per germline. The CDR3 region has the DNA TGTGCCAGCAGCCGGGAGAGCTCCTATAATTCACCCCTCCACTTT. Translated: CASSRESSYNSPLHF.

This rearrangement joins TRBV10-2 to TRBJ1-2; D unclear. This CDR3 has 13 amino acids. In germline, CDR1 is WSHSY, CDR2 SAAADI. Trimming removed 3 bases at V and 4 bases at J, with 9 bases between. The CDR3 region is CASSDGISYGYTF. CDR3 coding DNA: TGCGCCAGCAGTGACGGTATTAGCTATGGCTACACCTTC.

This CDR3 reads CASSPHRGDGYTF. The CDR3, as DNA: TGTGCCAGCAGCCCCCACAGGGGTGATGGCTACACCTTC. This chain joins TRBV7-2 and TRBJ1-2; 7 nucleotides line up with TRBD1. V lost 5 bases to trimming and J lost 6 bases; unmatched junction nucleotides: 6. From germline, CDR1 is SGHTA and CDR2 FQGNSA. CDR3 length: 13 amino acids.

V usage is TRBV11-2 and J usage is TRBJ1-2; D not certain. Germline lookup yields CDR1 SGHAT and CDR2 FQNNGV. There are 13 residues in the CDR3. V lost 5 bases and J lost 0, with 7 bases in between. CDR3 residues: CASSVRANYGYTF. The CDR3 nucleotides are TGTGCCAGCAGCGTGCGGGCTAACTATGGCTACACCTTC. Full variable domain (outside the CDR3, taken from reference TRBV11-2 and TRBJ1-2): EAGVAQSPRYKIIEKRQSVAFWCNPISGHATLYWYQQILGQGPKLLIQFQNNGVVDDSQLPKDRFSAERLKGVDSTLKIQPAKLEDSAVYLCASSVRANYGYTFGSGTRLTVV.

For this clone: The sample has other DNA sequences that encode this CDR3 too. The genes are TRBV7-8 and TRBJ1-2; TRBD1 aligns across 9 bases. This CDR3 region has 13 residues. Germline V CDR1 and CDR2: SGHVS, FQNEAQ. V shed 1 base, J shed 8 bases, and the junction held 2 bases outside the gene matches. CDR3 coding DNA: TGTGCCAGCAGCTTAGGACAGGGGGACGGCTACACCTTC. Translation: CASSLGQGDGYTF.

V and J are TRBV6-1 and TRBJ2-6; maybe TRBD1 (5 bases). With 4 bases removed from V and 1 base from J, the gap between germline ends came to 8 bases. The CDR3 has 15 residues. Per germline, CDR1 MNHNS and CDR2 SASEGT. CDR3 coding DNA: TGTGCCAGCAGTGGCCAGGGTTCTGGGGCCAACGTCCTGACTTTC. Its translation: CASSGQGSGANVLTF.

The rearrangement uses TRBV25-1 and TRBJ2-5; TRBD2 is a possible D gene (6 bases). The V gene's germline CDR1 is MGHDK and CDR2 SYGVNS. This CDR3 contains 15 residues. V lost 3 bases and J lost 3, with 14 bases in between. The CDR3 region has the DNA TGTGCCAGCAGTGAGGCAGGGCGGAGGGAAGAGACCCAGTACTTC. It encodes CASSEAGRREETQYF.

The chain's CDR3 is CASSLARAGFPETQYF. The CDR3 DNA sequence: TGCGCCAGCAGCTTGGCCAGGGCAGGCTTTCCAGAGACCCAGTACTTC. The V call is TRBV5-1, the J call TRBJ2-5, with D maybe TRBD1 (5 bases). Germline V lookup: CDR1 SGHRS, CDR2 YFSETQ. The CDR3 covers 16 residues. Trimming shortened V by 0 bases and J by 4 bases, and 16 bases separated the two germline ends.

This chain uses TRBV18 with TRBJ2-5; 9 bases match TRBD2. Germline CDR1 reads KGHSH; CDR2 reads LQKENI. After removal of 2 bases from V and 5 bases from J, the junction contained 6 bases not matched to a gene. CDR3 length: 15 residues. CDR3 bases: TGTGCCAGCTCACCAAGCGGGGGGCCGAGGGAGACCCAGTACTTC. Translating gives CASSPSGGPRETQYF.

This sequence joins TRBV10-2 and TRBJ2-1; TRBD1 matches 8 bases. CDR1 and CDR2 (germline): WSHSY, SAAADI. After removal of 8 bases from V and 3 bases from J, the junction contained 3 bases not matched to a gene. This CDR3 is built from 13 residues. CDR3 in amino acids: CASDRGGYNEQFF. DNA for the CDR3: TGCGCCAGCGACAGGGGTGGCTACAATGAGCAGTTCTTC.

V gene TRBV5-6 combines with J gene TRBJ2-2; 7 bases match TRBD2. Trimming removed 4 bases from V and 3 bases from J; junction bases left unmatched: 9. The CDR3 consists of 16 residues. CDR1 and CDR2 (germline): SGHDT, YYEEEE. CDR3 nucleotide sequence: TGTGCCAGCAGCCTGCGGGAGCGGACCTACACCGGGGAGCTGTTTTTT. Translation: CASSLRERTYTGELFF.

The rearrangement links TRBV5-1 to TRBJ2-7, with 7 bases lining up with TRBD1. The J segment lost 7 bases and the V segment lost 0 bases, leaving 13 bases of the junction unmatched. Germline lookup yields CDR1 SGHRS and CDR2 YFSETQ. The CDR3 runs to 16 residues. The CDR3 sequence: CASSLEGGAVPREQYF. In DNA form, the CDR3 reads TGCGCCAGCAGCTTGGAAGGGGGCGCGGTACCCAGAGAGCAGTACTTC.

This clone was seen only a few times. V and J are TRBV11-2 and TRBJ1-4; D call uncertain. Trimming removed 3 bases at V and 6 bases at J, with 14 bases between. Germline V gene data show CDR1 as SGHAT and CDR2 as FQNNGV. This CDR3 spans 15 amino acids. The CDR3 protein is CASSLDSGRYEKLFF. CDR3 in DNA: TGTGCCAGCAGCTTGGACTCGGGGAGATATGAAAAACTGTTTTTT.

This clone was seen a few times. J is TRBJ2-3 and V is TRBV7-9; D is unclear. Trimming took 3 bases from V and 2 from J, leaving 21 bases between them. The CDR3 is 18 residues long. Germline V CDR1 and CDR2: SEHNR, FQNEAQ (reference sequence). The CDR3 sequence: CASSLFWLRRRPTDTQYF. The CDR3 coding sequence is TGTGCCAGCAGCTTGTTTTGGTTGCGGAGAAGGCCCACAGATACGCAGTATTTT.

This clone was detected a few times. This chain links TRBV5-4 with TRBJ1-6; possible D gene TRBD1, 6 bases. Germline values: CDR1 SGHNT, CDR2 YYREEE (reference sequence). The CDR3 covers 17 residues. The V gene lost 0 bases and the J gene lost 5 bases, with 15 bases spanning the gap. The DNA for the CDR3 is TGTGCCAGCAGCTTGGCCTCAGGAAGGGGGAATAATTCACCCCTCCACTTT. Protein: CASSLASGRGNNSPLHF.

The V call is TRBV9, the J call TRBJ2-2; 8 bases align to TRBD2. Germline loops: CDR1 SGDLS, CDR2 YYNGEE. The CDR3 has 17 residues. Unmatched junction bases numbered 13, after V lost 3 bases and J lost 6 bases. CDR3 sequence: CASSAPRIGGGSGELFF. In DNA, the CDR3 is TGTGCCAGCAGCGCCCCTAGAATCGGGGGGGGTTCCGGGGAGCTGTTTTTT.

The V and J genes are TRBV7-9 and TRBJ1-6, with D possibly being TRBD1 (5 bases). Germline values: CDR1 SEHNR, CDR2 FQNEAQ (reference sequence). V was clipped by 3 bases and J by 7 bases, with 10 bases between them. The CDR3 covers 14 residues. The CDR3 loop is CASSFPGGNSPLHF. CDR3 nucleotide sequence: TGTGCCAGCAGCTTTCCGGGGGGGAATTCACCCCTCCACTTT. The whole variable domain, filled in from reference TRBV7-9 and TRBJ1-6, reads DTGVSQNPRHKITKRGQNVTFRCDPISEHNRLYWYRQTLGQGPEFLTYFQNEAQLEKSRLLSDRFSAERPKGSFSTLEIQRTEQGDSAMYLCASSFPGGNSPLHFGNGTRLTVT.

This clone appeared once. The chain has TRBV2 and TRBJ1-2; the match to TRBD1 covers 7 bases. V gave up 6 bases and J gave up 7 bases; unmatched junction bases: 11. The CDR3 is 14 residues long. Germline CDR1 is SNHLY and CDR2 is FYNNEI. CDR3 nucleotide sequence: TGTGCCAGCAGCGTGGGACAGTTAATCGGTGGCTACACCTTC. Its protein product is CASSVGQLIGGYTF.

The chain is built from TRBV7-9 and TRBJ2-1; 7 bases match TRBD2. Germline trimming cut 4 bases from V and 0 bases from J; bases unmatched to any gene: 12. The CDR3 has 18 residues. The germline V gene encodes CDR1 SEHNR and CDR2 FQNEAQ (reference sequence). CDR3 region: CASSSPVLRGSSYNEQFF. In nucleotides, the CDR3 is TGTGCCAGCAGCTCCCCTGTTCTGCGGGGGTCCTCCTACAATGAGCAGTTCTTC.

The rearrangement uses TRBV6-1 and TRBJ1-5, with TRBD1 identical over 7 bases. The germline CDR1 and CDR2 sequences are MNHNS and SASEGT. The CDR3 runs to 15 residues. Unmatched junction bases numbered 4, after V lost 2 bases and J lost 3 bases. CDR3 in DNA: TGTGCCAGCAGTGAAACAGGGGCGTACAATCAGCCCCAGCATTTT. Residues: CASSETGAYNQPQHF.

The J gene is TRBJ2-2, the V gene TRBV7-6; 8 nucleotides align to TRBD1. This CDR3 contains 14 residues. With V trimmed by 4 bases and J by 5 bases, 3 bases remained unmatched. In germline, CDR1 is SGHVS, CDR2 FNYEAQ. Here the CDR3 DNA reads TGTGCCAGCAGCTGGACAGGGTTAACCGGGGAGCTGTTTTTT. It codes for CASSWTGLTGELFF.

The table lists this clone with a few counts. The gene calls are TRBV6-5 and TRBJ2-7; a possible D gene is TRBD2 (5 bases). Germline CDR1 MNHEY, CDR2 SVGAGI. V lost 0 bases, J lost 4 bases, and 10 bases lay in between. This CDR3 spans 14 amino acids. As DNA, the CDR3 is TGTGCCAGCAGTTACTCGGCTCGAGGGTACGAGCAGTACTTC. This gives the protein CASSYSARGYEQYF.

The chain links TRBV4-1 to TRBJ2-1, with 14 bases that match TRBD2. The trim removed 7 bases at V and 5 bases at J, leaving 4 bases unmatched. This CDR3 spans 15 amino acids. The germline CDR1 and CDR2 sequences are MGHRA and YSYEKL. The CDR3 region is CASTSTSGGDNEQFF. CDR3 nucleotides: TGCGCCAGCACCTCGACTAGCGGGGGGGACAATGAGCAGTTCTTC.

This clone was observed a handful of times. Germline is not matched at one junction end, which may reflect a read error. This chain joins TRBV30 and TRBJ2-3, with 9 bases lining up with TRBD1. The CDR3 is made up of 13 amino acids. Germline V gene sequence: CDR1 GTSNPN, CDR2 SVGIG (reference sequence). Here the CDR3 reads CAWSPNRGQFPNF. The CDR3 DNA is TGTGCCTGGAGTCCAAACAGGGGGCAGTTCCCAAACTTT.